The TCR beta chain under discussion was sequenced for a study of blood T cell repertoires in COVID-19. Study background: Sample material is recorded as cDNA or gDNA derived from T cells, B-cell-depleted T cells, or PBMCs.

Profiled with immunoSEQ multiplex PCR; TCRdb holds only in-frame clones, not every one. Among 60,000 to 80,000 clones listed, roughly 91% were seen once. The CDR3 loop spans 14 amino acids. The trim removed 1 base at V and 7 bases at J, leaving 6 bases unmatched. Germline assignment: CDR1 SGHDN and CDR2 FVKESK. Sequences were obtained from peripheral blood. The source is a man in his sixties with acute or convalescent COVID-19. The J gene is TRBJ1-2, the V gene TRBV14; 7 bases are shared with TRBD1. DNA of the CDR3: TGTGCCAGCAGCCAAGTACAGGGGAAGCTTGGCTACACCTTC. Translation: CASSQVQGKLGYTF. Full variable domain (outside the CDR3, taken from reference TRBV14 and TRBJ1-2): EAGVTQFPSHSVIEKGQTVTLRCDPISGHDNLYWYRRVMGKEIKFLLHFVKESKQDESGMPNNRFLAERTGGTYSTLKVQPAELEDSGVYFCASSQVQGKLGYTFGSGTRLTVV.